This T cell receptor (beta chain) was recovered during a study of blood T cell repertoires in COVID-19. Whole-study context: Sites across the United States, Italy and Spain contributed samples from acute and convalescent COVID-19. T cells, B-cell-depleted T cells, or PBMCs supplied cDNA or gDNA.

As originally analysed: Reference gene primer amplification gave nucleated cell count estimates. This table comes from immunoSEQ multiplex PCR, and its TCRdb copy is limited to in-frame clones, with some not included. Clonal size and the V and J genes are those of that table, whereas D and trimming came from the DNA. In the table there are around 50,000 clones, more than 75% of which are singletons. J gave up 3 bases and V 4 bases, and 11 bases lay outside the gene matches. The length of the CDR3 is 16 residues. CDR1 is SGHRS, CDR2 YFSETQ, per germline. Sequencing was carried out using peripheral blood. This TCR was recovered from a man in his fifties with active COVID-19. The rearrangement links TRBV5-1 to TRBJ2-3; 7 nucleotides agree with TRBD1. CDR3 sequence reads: CASSVRDSGGTDTQYF. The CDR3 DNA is TGCGCCAGCAGCGTACGGGACAGTGGGGGAACAGATACGCAGTATTTT.